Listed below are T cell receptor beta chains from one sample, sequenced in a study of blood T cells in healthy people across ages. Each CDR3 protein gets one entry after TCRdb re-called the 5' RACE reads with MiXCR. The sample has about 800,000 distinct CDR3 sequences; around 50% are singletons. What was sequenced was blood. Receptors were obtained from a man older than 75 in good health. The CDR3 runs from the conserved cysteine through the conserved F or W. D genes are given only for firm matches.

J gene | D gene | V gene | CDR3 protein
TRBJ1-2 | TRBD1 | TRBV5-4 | CASSEQGRRGYTF
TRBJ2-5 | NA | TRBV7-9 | CASSLGVGEIQETQYF
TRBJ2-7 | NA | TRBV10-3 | CAISEEGISYEQYF
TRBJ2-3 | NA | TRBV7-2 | CASSAGRRFTDTQYF
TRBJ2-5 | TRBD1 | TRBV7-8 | CASSLKLRQGAARKETQYF
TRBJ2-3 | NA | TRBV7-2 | CASSLGGALGGTDTQYF
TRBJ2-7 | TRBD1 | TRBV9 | CASSPRQGAVTYEQYF
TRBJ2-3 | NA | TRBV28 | CASSFLGSSTDTQYF
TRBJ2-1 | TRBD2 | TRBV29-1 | CSVERTSGEQFF
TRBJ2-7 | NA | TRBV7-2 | CASSQGMGRLAYEQYF
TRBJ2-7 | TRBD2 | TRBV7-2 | CASSLLAGGLLGGYEQYF
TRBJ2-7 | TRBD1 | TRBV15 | CATSRDWGQGNEQYF
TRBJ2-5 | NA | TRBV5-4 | CASSQDSLGETQYF
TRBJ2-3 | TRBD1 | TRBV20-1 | CSARGTGATDTQYF
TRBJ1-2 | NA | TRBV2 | CASSEGQHYGYTF
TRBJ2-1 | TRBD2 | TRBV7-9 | CASSLGTAGANEQFF
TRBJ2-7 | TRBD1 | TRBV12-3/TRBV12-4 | CASRGQGASEQYF
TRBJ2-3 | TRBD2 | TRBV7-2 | CASSLERGGRTDTQYF
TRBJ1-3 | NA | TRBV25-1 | CASSVWGSGNTIYF
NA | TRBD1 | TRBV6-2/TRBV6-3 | CATISGDRTYNEQYF
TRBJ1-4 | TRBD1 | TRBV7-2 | CASSPRQGVNNEKLFF
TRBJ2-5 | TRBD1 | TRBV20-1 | CSAKDRAGTQYF
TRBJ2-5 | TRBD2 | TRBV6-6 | CASSYGGRAGETQYF
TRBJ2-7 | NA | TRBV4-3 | CASSQDLENYNEQYF
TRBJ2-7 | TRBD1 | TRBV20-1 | CSANGQGDAYEQYF
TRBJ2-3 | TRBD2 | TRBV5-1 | CATRELAGTDTQYF
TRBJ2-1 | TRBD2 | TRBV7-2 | CASSVYLAGGVTYNEQFF
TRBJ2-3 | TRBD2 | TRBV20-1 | CSARVAGPGDTQYF
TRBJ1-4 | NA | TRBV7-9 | CASSNPRTTNEKLFF
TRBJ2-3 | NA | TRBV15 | CATSRASTRAQYF
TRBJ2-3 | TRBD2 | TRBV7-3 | CASSLTGSGGPADTQYF
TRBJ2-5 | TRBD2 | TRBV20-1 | CSARWTSGLQETQYF
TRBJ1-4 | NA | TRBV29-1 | CSVEQGNEKLFF
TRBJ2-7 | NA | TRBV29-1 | CSVLSSGIYEQYF
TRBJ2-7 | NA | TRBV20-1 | CSARELWGYEQYF